This entry lists 28 T cell receptor beta chains sequenced from one sample in a study of identical twins. MiXCR, run by TCRdb on the 5' RACE reads, gives a single entry per CDR3 protein. The repertoire consists of 600,000 to 700,000 distinct CDR3 sequences, with 21% occurring once and the leading ten covering around 4.5%. These data also formed part of another study, on T cells expressing NK-cell markers.

The sample taken for sequencing was PBMCs. The receptors shown here come from a young woman in good health.

There are many counts of this clonotype. The chain employs TRBV20-1 and TRBJ2-5; 9 bases match TRBD2. V dropped 2 bases and J dropped 5; count of bases not matched to a gene: 6. The CDR3 covers 14 residues. Germline-derived CDR1 and CDR2 are DFQATT and SNEGSKA (reference sequence). CDR3 in amino acids: CSARTPSGEETQYF. In nucleotides, the CDR3 is TGCAGTGCTAGAACTCCTAGCGGGGAGGAGACCCAGTACTTC.

This clonotype was seen only a few times. CDR3 coding DNA: TGTGCCAGCAGTTCGCCCGGATTGAGGAATGAGCAGTTCTTC. Its protein is CASSSPGLRNEQFF. V and J are TRBV12-3 or TRBV12-4 and TRBJ2-1, with unresolved D. V was cut by 4 bases and J by 7 bases, with 14 bases left in between. The CDR3 consists of 14 residues.

This clonotype was seen ten or more times. V usage is TRBV20-1 and J usage is TRBJ1-5; D ambiguous. This CDR3 spans 14 amino acids. Germline V gene lookup returns CDR1 DFQATT and CDR2 SNEGSKA (reference sequence). V shed 3 bases and J shed 5 bases, with 14 bases lying between them. CDR3 bases: TGCAGTGCTAGTTCGGACCCGGAGTATCAGCCCCAGCATTTT. Translating gives CSASSDPEYQPQHF.

This chain uses TRBV5-1 with TRBJ2-7; D perhaps matches TRBD1 (5 bases). Trimming took 4 bases from V and 4 from J, leaving 15 bases between them. CDR1 and CDR2 (germline): SGHRS, YFSETQ. This CDR3 is 14 amino acids long. CDR3 DNA sequence: TGCGCCAGCAGCCCACAGGTCTTAAGGTACGAGCAGTACTTC. This sequence encodes CASSPQVLRYEQYF.

Ten or more counts support this clonotype. The chain employs TRBV3-1 and TRBJ2-1, with 9 bases aligning to TRBD2. V lost 1 base, J lost 15 bases, and 4 bases stayed unmatched. The germline V gene has CDR1 LGHDT and CDR2 YNNKEL (reference sequence). This CDR3 comprises 12 residues. CDR3 DNA sequence: TGTGCCAGCAGCCAAGGGACTAGCGCCTTGTTCTTC. Amino acids: CASSQGTSALFF.

The chain links TRBV2 to TRBJ2-7; tentatively, D is TRBD2 (6 bases). V shed 8 bases and J shed 6 bases, with 20 bases lying between them. Germline loops: CDR1 SNHLY, CDR2 FYNNEI. The CDR3 consists of 14 residues. CDR3 loop: CASWGGSLSSEQYF. The CDR3 bases are TGTGCCAGCTGGGGAGGTAGTCTTTCGTCCGAGCAGTACTTC.

This sequence joins TRBV5-6 and TRBJ2-4; D uncertain. The V and J ends lost 4 bases and 1 base respectively, with 15 bases between them. Per the germline V gene, CDR1 is SGHDT and CDR2 is YYEEEE. This CDR3 has 16 amino acids. CDR3 protein: CASSVLSEWAKNIQYF. Written as DNA, the CDR3 is TGTGCCAGCAGCGTACTCAGCGAATGGGCCAAAAACATTCAGTACTTC.

The rearrangement uses TRBV2 and TRBJ1-2; 8 nucleotides align to TRBD1. V lost 10 bases to trimming and J lost 4 bases; unmatched junction nucleotides: 23. Germline values: CDR1 SNHLY, CDR2 FYNNEI. The CDR3 is 18 residues long. The CDR3 nucleotides read TGTGCCATCAGCCCTGACAGGGGTTGGATGGCCAACCTCTATGGCTACACCTTC. Translating gives CAISPDRGWMANLYGYTF.

The rearrangement links TRBV20-1 to TRBJ1-2; no clear D. Germline CDR1 reads DFQATT; CDR2 reads SNEGSKA (reference sequence). CDR3 length: 11 residues. V was cut by 6 bases and J by 8 bases, with 13 bases left in between. CDR3 loop: CSAHDQKGYTF. The CDR3 DNA reads TGCAGTGCCCACGACCAAAAGGGCTACACCTTC.

This clonotype was picked up many times. The J gene is TRBJ1-3, the V gene TRBV14, with a tentative D call TRBD1 (5 bases). V was clipped by 2 bases and J by 0 bases, with 11 bases between them. This CDR3 has 16 amino acids. Germline CDR1 and CDR2: SGHDN and FVKESK. CDR3 nucleotides: TGTGCCAGCAGCCAAAATCGACAGATCTCTGGAAACACCATATATTTT. It yields the protein CASSQNRQISGNTIYF.

This clonotype was seen a few times. CDR3 residues: CASSPTASGEQFF. The CDR3 bases are TGTGCCAGCAGCCCGACTGCCTCCGGGGAGCAGTTCTTC. The gene calls are TRBV7-8 and TRBJ2-1; no firm D call. The CDR3 contains 13 residues. Germline CDR1 SGHVS, CDR2 FQNEAQ. Trimming took 5 bases from V and 10 from J, leaving 15 bases between them.

The CDR3 nucleotides read TGTGCCAGCAGCCCAGGGGTGTATAATTCACCCCTCCACTTT. This codes for CASSPGVYNSPLHF. This chain links TRBV7-9 with TRBJ1-6; D is possibly TRBD1 (6 bases). In germline, CDR1 is SEHNR, CDR2 FQNEAQ (reference sequence). The length of the CDR3 is 14 residues. Between the trimmed V and J ends, which lost 5 bases and 4 bases, there was a span of 9 bases.

In its sample, this clonotype was seen a few times. The chain carries TRBV20-1 and TRBJ2-5, with 9 positions matching TRBD2. The CDR3 totals 13 residues. V trimming: 5 bases; J trimming: 2 bases; junction bases outside the gene matches: 3. Germline-derived CDR1 and CDR2 are DFQATT and SNEGSKA (reference sequence). The CDR3 is CSAQSGGQETQYF. CDR3 in DNA: TGCAGTGCTCAGAGCGGGGGGCAAGAGACCCAGTACTTC.

This clonotype was found a few times. J is TRBJ1-1 and V is TRBV6-1, with D uncertain. The CDR3 is 13 residues long. CDR1 is MNHNS, CDR2 SASEGT, per germline. The V gene lost 7 bases and the J gene lost 4 bases, with 13 bases spanning the gap. CDR3 DNA: TGTGCCAGCATGTACGGGTTCGCCACTGAAGCTTTCTTT. This gives the protein CASMYGFATEAFF.

This clonotype has just a few counts. The chain is built from TRBV5-4 and TRBJ2-7; 11 nucleotides match TRBD1. The CDR3 contains 14 residues. The V segment lost 5 bases and the J segment 3 bases; nucleotides outside the gene matches: 4. From germline, CDR1 is SGHNT and CDR2 YYREEE (reference sequence). The CDR3 region is CASSTDRGLYEQYF. The CDR3 nucleotides are TGTGCCAGCAGTACGGACAGGGGGCTCTACGAGCAGTACTTC.

This clonotype was detected a few times. This chain connects TRBV2 to TRBJ2-1; 9 bases map to TRBD2. This CDR3 spans 15 amino acids. Germline trimming cut 5 bases from V and 9 bases from J; bases unmatched to any gene: 11. Germline V gene lookup returns CDR1 SNHLY and CDR2 FYNNEI. The CDR3 is CASSPAGGPKGEQFF. The CDR3 region has the DNA TGTGCCAGCAGTCCGGCGGGGGGGCCGAAGGGTGAGCAGTTCTTC.

In its sample, this clonotype was seen a few times. One end of the junction does not line up with germline, which may come from a read error. This chain uses TRBV5-1 with TRBJ2-1; the match to TRBD2 covers 9 bases. Germline CDR1 SGHRS, CDR2 YFSETQ. The CDR3 covers 13 residues. The CDR3 DNA reads TGCGCCAGCAGCATTTTGGCGGGAGGGAGGTTTATCTTC. Residues: CASSILAGGRFIF.

This clonotype was counted ten times or more. This chain's CDR3 is CSVDIQETQYF. CDR3 bases: TGCAGCGTTGACATCCAAGAGACCCAGTACTTC. The chain is built from TRBV29-1 and TRBJ2-5, with D unclear. This CDR3 is built from 11 residues. The V end was cut by 3 bases, the J end by 1 base, with 3 bases between. Germline V lookup: CDR1 SQVTM, CDR2 ANQGSEA.

J is TRBJ2-3 and V is TRBV5-1, with D perhaps assigned TRBD1 or TRBD2 (5 bases each). Trimming cost V 4 bases and J 6 bases, with 21 bases left between them. Germline assignment: CDR1 SGHRS and CDR2 YFSETQ. CDR3 size: 16 residues. CDR3 sequence reads: CASSPTDIPGDDTQYF. For the CDR3, the DNA is TGCGCCAGCAGCCCTACCGACATCCCCGGGGACGATACGCAGTATTTT. The variable domain in full, with the rest retrieved from reference TRBV5-1 and TRBJ2-3, is KAGVTQTPRYLIKTRGQQVTLSCSPISGHRSVSWYQQTPGQGLQFLFEYFSETQRNKGNFPGRFSGRQFSNSRSEMNVSTLELGDSALYLCASSPTDIPGDDTQYFGPGTRLTVL.

This chain uses TRBV7-2 with TRBJ2-7, with D possibly being TRBD1 (6 bases). This CDR3 spans 13 amino acids. V lost 6 bases and J lost 3, with 12 bases in between. CDR1 SGHTA and CDR2 FQGNSA come from the germline V gene. CDR3 amino acids: CASRPGHLYEQYF. CDR3 bases: TGTGCCAGCAGACCGGGACACCTCTACGAGCAGTACTTC.

This clonotype has more than one count but fewer than ten. The chain couples TRBV11-2 to TRBJ2-3, with D unclear. This CDR3 is 12 amino acids long. The V gene's germline CDR1 is SGHAT and CDR2 FQNNGV. Trimming removed 5 bases from V and 4 bases from J, with 7 bases in between. CDR3 sequence reads: CASSDAADTQYF. CDR3 sequence (DNA): TGTGCCAGCAGCGATGCGGCAGATACGCAGTATTTT.

The chain has TRBV20-1 and TRBJ2-2; TRBD2 agrees at 8 bases. The V and J ends lost 6 bases and 5 bases, in that order; junction bases with no gene match: 8. Per the germline V gene, CDR1 is DFQATT and CDR2 is SNEGSKA (reference sequence). This CDR3 spans 14 amino acids. CDR3 loop: CSAGGGVGTGELFF. DNA for the CDR3: TGCAGTGCCGGGGGGGGAGTAGGGACCGGGGAGCTGTTTTTT.

The V and J genes are TRBV20-1 and TRBJ1-2, with D unresolved. V lost 6 bases, J lost 5 bases, and 7 bases lay in between. Germline V gives CDR1 DFQATT, CDR2 SNEGSKA (reference sequence). This CDR3 is built from 10 residues. The CDR3 nucleotides are TGCAGTGCCCCTTATTATGGCTACACCTTC. Its protein is CSAPYYGYTF.

This clonotype turned up a few times. The chain has TRBV7-9 and TRBJ2-5, with 13 bases identical to TRBD2. The germline V gene encodes CDR1 SEHNR and CDR2 FQNEAQ (reference sequence). The CDR3 is 17 residues long. Trimming at V came to 6 bases and at J to 5 bases, leaving 12 bases not matched to a gene. This chain's CDR3 is CASSYGTSGIAWETQYF. DNA of the CDR3: TGTGCCAGCAGTTACGGGACTAGCGGGATCGCGTGGGAGACCCAGTACTTC.

This clonotype was seen ten or more times. The rearrangement links TRBV20-1 to TRBJ1-5; D remains unclear. CDR3 length: 13 residues. Germline values: CDR1 DFQATT, CDR2 SNEGSKA (reference sequence). The ends were cut back, 4 bases at V and 0 bases at J, with 7 bases in the middle. The CDR3 coding sequence is TGCAGTGCTATTTGGAGTAGCAATCAGCCCCAGCATTTT. Amino acid sequence: CSAIWSSNQPQHF.

A few counts support this clonotype. The chain links TRBV12-3 or TRBV12-4 to TRBJ2-7, with D possibly being TRBD2 (6 bases). The ends were cut back, 7 bases at V and 3 bases at J, with 10 bases in the middle. The CDR3 consists of 12 residues. Here the CDR3 DNA reads TGTGCCAGCATGGCTAGCGTCTACGAGCAGTACTTC. Its protein product is CASMASVYEQYF.

This clonotype turned up a few times. The chain is built from TRBV5-1 and TRBJ1-1; 11 bases match TRBD1. Germline V CDR1 and CDR2: SGHRS, YFSETQ. The CDR3 is made up of 15 amino acids. V lost 7 bases, J lost 5 bases, and 10 bases stayed unmatched. The CDR3 nucleotides are TGCGCCAGCGGGACAGGGGGTAATCGTGGGACTGAAGCTTTCTTT. Translated, it gives CASGTGGNRGTEAFF.

The chain uses TRBV6-1 and TRBJ2-4, with D possibly being TRBD2 (7 bases). CDR1 and CDR2 (germline): MNHNS, SASEGT. The CDR3 is made up of 16 amino acids. V was clipped by 6 bases and J by 12 bases, with 27 bases between them. This CDR3 is CASRPRRAGALIAQYF. The CDR3 bases are TGTGCCAGCAGGCCCCGGCGGGCGGGGGCCTTAATAGCTCAGTACTTC.